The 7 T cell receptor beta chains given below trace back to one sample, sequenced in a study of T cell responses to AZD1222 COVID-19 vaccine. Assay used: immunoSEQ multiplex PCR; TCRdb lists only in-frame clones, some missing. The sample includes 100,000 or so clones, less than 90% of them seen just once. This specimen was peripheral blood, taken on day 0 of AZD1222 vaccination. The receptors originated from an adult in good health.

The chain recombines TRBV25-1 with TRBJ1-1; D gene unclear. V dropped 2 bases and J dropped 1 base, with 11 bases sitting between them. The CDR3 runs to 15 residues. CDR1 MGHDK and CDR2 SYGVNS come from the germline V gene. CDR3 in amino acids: CASSEVHIRNTEAFF. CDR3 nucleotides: TGTGCCAGCAGTGAAGTTCATATAAGGAACACTGAAGCTTTCTTT.

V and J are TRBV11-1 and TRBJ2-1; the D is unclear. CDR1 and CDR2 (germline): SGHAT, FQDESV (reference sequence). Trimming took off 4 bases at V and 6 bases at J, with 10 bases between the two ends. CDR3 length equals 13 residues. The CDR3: CASSSTTTNEQFF. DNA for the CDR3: TGTGCCAGCAGCTCCACAACAACCAATGAGCAGTTCTTC.

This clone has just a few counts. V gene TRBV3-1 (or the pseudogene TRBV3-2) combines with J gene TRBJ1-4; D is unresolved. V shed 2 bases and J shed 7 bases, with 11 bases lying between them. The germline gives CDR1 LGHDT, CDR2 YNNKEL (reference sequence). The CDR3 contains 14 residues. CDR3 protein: CASSQSSSREKLFF. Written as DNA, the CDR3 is TGTGCCAGCAGCCAATCGTCGAGCCGTGAAAAACTGTTTTTT.

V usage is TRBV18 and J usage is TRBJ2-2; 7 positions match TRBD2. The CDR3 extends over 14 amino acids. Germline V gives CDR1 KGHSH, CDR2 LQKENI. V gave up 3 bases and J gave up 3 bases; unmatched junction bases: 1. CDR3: CASSPGLHTGELFF. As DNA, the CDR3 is TGTGCCAGCTCACCGGGACTACACACCGGGGAGCTGTTTTTT.

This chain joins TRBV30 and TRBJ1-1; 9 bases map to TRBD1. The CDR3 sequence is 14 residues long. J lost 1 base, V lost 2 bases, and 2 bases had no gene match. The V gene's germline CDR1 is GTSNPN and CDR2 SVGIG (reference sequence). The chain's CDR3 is CAWSKGQGNTEAFF. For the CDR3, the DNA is TGTGCCTGGAGTAAGGGACAGGGGAACACTGAAGCTTTCTTT.

For the CDR3, the DNA is TGTGCCAGCAGTCTCCGGGCGGGCTACGAGCAGTACGTC. Translation gives CASSLRAGYEQYV. The chain joins TRBV6-5 to TRBJ2-7; D is possibly TRBD2 (5 bases). The CDR3 is 13 amino acids. Germline CDR1 is MNHEY and CDR2 is SVGAGI. V shed 5 bases and J shed 3 bases, with 11 bases lying between them.

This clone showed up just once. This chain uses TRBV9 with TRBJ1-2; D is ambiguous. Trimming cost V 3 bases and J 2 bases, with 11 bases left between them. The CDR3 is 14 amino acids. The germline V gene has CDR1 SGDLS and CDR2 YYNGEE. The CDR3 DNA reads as TGTGCCAGCAGCGCTCAAGCCGAAAACTATGGCTACACCTTC. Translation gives CASSAQAENYGYTF.